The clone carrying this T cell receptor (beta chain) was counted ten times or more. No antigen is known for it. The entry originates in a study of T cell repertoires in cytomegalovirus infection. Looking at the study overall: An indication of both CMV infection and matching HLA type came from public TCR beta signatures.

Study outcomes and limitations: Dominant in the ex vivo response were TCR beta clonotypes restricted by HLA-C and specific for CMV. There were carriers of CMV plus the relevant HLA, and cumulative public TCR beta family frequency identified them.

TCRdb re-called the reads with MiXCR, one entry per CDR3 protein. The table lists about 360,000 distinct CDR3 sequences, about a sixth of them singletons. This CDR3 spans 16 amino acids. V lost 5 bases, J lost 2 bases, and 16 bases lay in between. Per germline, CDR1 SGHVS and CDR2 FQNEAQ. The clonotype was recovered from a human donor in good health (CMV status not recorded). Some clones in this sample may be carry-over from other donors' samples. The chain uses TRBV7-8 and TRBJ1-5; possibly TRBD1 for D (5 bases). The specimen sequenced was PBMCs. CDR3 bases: TGTGCCAGCAGCCACTCTCGATTGGGGGGCAATCAGCCCCAGCATTTT. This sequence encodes CASSHSRLGGNQPQHF. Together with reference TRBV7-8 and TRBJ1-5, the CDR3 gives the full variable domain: GAGVSQSPRYKVAKRGQDVALRCDPISGHVSLFWYQQALGQGPEFLTYFQNEAQLDKSGLPSDRFFAERPEGSVSTLKIQRTQQEDSAVYLCASSHSRLGGNQPQHFGDGTRLSIL.